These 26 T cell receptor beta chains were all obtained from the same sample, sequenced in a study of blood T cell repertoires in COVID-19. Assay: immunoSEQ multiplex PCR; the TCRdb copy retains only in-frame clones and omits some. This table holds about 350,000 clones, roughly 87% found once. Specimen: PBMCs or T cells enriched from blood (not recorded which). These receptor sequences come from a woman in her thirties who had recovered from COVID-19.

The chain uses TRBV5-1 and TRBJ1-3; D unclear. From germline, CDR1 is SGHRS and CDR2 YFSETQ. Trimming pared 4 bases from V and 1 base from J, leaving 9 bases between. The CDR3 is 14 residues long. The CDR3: CASSLGVSGNTIYF. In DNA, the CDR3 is TGCGCCAGCAGCCTCGGGGTGTCTGGAAACACCATATATTTT. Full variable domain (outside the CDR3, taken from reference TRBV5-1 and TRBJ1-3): KAGVTQTPRYLIKTRGQQVTLSCSPISGHRSVSWYQQTPGQGLQFLFEYFSETQRNKGNFPGRFSGRQFSNSRSEMNVSTLELGDSALYLCASSLGVSGNTIYFGEGSWLTVV.

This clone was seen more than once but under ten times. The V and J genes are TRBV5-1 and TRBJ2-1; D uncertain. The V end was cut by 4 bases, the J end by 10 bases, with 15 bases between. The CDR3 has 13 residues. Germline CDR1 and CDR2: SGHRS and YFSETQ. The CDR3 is CASSPHLEVEQFF. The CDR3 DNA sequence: TGCGCCAGCAGCCCACACCTAGAGGTCGAGCAGTTCTTC.

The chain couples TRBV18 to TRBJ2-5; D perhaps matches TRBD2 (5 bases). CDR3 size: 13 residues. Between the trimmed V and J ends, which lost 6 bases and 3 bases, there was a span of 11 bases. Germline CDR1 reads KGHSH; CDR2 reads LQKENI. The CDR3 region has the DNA TGTGCCAGCTCCCGCGGACTCGAAGAGACCCAGTACTTC. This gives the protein CASSRGLEETQYF.

The CDR3 DNA reads as TGTGCCAGCAGCCAACCCGGGAGGAACACTGAAGCTTTCTTT. Translating it yields CASSQPGRNTEAFF. V gene TRBV14 combines with J gene TRBJ1-1; D not resolved. CDR1 and CDR2 from the germline V gene are SGHDN and FVKESK. The CDR3 totals 14 residues. Trimming took 2 bases from V and 1 from J, leaving 8 bases between them.

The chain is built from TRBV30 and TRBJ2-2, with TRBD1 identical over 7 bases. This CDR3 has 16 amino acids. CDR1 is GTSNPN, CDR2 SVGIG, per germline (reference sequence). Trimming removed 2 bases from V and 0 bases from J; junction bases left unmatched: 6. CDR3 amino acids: CAWSLVGTANTGELFF. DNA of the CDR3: TGTGCCTGGAGTCTTGTCGGGACAGCGAACACCGGGGAGCTGTTTTTT.

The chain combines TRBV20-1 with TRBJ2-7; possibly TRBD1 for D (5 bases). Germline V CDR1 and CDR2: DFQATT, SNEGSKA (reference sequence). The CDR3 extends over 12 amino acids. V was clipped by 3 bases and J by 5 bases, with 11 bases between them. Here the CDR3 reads CSASRTPNEQYF. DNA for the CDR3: TGCAGTGCTAGTAGGACACCCAACGAGCAGTACTTC.

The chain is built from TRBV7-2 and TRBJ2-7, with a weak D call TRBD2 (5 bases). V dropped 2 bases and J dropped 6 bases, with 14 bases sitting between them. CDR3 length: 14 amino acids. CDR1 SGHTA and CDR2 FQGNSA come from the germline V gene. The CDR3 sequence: CASSLKAAAGEQYF. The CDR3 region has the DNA TGTGCCAGCAGCTTAAAGGCTGCTGCGGGCGAGCAGTACTTC.

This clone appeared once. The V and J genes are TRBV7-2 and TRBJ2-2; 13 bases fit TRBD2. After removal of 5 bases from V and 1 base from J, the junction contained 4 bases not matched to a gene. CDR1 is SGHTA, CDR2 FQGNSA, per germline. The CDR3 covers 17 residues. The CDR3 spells CASSLRTSGRNTGELFF. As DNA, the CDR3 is TGTGCCAGCAGCCTAAGGACTAGCGGGAGGAACACCGGGGAGCTGTTTTTT.

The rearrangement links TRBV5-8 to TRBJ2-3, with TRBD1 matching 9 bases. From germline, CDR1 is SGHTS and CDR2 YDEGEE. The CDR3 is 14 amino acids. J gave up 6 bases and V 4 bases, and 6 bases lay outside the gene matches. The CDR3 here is CASSITGGSDTQYF. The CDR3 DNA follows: TGTGCCAGCAGCATAACAGGGGGCTCGGATACGCAGTATTTT.

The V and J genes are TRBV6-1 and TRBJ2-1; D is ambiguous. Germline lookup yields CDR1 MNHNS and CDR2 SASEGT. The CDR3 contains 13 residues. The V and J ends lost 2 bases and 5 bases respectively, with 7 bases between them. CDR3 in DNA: TGTGCCAGCAGTGAACAAAGCCACAATGAGCAGTTCTTC. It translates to CASSEQSHNEQFF.

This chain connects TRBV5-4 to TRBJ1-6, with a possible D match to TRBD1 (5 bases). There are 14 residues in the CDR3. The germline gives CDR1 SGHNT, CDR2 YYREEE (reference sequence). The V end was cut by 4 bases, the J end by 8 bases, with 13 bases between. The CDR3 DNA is TGTGCCAGCAGCCCCCTGGGGGAGGATTCACCCCTCCACTTT. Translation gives CASSPLGEDSPLHF.

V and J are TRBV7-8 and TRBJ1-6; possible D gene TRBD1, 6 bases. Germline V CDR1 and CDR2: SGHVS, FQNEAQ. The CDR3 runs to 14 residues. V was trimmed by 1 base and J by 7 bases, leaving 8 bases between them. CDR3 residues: CASSLGDTNSPLHF. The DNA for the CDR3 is TGTGCCAGCAGCTTAGGGGACACGAATTCACCCCTCCACTTT.

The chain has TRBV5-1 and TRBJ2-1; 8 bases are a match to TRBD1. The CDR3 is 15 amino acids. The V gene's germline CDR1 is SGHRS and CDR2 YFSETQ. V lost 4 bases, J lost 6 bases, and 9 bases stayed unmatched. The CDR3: CASSGQGRVFNEQFF. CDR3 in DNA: TGCGCCAGCAGCGGACAGGGTCGGGTGTTCAATGAGCAGTTCTTC.

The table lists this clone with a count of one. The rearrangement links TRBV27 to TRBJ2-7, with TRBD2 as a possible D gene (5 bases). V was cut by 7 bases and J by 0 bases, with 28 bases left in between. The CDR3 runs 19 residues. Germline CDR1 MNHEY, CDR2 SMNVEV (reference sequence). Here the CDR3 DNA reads TGTGCCAGCACGACTGGCCTTCTCTCGAGGGATGGGAACTCCTACGAGCAGTACTTC. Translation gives CASTTGLLSRDGNSYEQYF.

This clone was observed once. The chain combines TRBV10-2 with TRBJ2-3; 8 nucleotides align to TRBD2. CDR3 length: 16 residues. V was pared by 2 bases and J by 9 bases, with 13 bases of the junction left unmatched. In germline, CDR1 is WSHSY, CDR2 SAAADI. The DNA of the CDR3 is TGCGCCAGCAGTGAGCCGGGGGGGACTAGTTACGACACGCAGTATTTT. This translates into CASSEPGGTSYDTQYF.

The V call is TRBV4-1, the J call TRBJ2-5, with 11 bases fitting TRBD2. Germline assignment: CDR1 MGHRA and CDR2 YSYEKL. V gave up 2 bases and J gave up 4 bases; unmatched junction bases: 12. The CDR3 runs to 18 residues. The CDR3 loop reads CASSQLLAGGPMAETQYF. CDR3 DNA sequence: TGCGCCAGCAGCCAACTTCTAGCGGGGGGCCCCATGGCAGAGACCCAGTACTTC.

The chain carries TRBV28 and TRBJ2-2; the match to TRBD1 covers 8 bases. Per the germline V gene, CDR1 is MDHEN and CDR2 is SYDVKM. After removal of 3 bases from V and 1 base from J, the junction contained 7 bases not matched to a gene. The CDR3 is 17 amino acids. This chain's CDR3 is CASSLDRADENTGELFF. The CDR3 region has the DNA TGTGCCAGCAGTTTGGACAGGGCCGACGAGAACACCGGGGAGCTGTTTTTT.

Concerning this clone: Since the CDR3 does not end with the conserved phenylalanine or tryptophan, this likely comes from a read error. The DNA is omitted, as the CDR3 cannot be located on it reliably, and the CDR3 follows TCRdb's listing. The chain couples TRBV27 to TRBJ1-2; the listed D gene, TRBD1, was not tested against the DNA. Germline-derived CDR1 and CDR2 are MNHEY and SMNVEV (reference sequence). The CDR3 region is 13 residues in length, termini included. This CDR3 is CASRHYDGQVKTL.

The CDR3: CASSIWEWGQGNSPLHF. The DNA for the CDR3 is TGTGCCAGTAGTATATGGGAATGGGGACAGGGAAATTCACCCCTCCACTTT. The V call is TRBV19, the J call TRBJ1-6; TRBD1 matches at 9 bases. The CDR3 sequence is 17 residues long. Germline assignment: CDR1 LNHDA and CDR2 SQIVND (reference sequence). V was pared by 2 bases and J by 7 bases, with 9 bases of the junction left unmatched.

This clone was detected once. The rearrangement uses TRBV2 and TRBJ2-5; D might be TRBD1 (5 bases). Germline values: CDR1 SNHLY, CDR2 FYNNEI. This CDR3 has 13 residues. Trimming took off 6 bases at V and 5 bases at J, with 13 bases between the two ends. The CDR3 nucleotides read TGTGCCAGCAGCGTCCAGGGATACGAGACCCAGTACTTC. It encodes CASSVQGYETQYF.

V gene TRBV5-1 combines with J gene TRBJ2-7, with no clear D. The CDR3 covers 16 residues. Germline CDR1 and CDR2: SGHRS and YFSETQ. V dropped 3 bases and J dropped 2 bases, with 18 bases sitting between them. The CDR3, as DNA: TGCGCCAGCAGCTACGGCGGTGGCGCCGAGGCCTACGAGCAGTACTTC. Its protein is CASSYGGGAEAYEQYF. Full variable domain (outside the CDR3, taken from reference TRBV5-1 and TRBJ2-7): KAGVTQTPRYLIKTRGQQVTLSCSPISGHRSVSWYQQTPGQGLQFLFEYFSETQRNKGNFPGRFSGRQFSNSRSEMNVSTLELGDSALYLCASSYGGGAEAYEQYFGPGTRLTVT.

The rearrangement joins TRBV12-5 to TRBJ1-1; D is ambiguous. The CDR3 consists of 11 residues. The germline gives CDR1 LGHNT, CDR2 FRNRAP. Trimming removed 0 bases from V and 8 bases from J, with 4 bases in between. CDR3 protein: CASGLVLEAFF. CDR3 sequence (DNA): TGTGCTAGTGGTTTGGTACTAGAAGCTTTCTTT.

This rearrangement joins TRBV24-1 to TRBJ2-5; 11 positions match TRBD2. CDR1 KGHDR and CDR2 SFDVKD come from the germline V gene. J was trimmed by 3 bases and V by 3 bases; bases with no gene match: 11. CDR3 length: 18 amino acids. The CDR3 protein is CATSDPDPVTSGEETQYF. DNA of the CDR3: TGTGCCACCAGTGATCCGGACCCCGTGACTAGCGGGGAAGAGACCCAGTACTTC.

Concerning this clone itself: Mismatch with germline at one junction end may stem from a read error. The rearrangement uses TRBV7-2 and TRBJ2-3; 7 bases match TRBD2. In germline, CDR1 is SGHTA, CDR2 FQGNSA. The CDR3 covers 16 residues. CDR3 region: CASSLAMGGSTDTQYF. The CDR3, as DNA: TGTGCCAGCAGCCTAGCTATGGGGGGGTCCACAGATACGCAGTATTTT.

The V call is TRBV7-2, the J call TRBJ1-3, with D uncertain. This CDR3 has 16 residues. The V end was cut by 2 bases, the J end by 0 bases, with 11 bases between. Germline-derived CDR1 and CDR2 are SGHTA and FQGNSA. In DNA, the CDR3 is TGTGCCAGCAGCTTAAGGCAGGCGACCTCTGGAAACACCATATATTTT. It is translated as CASSLRQATSGNTIYF.

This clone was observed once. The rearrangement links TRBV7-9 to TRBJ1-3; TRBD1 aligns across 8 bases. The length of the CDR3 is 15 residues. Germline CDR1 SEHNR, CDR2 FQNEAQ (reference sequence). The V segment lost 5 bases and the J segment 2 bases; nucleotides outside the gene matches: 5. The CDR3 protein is CASSAGQGTGNTIYF. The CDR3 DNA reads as TGTGCCAGCAGCGCAGGACAGGGTACTGGAAACACCATATATTTT. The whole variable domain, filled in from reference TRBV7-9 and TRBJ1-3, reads DTGVSQNPRHKITKRGQNVTFRCDPISEHNRLYWYRQTLGQGPEFLTYFQNEAQLEKSRLLSDRFSAERPKGSFSTLEIQRTEQGDSAMYLCASSAGQGTGNTIYFGEGSWLTVV.